One and the same sample provided the 9 T cell receptor beta chains below, sequenced in a study of radiation and T cells in renal cell carcinoma. This table comes from immunoSEQ multiplex PCR, and its TCRdb copy is limited to in-frame clones, with some not included. The table lists under 100,000 clones, around four fifths of them singletons. Time point here: blood 4 weeks post-SBRT, at nephrectomy. Treatment here: 15 Gy SBRT to primary tumor, nephrectomy 4 weeks later. The material sequenced was blood, taken from a patient whose treatment included radiotherapy and nephrectomy. The receptor source for this set is a man between 45 and 60 years old with renal cell carcinoma.

This chain links TRBV6-5 with TRBJ1-4, with D possibly matching TRBD1 (6 bases). The V gene's germline CDR1 is MNHEY and CDR2 SVGAGI. The CDR3 has 15 residues. The ends were cut back, 6 bases at V and 8 bases at J, with 19 bases in the middle. In DNA form, the CDR3 reads TGTGCCAGCAGCTATTACCCAGGGGAGACAGAAAAACTGTTTTTT. Protein: CASSYYPGETEKLFF.

The chain couples TRBV10-3 to TRBJ2-7; 8 nucleotides agree with TRBD2. V gave up 9 bases and J gave up 1 base; unmatched junction bases: 5. The CDR3 extends over 13 amino acids. Germline-derived CDR1 and CDR2 are ENHRY and SYGVKD. In DNA form, the CDR3 reads TGTGCCATAAAGGGACTAGATTCCTACGAGCAGTACTTC. Amino acids: CAIKGLDSYEQYF.

The chain recombines TRBV5-6 with TRBJ2-7; D possibly matches TRBD1 or TRBD2 (6 bases each). Trimming removed 6 bases from V and 1 base from J, with 20 bases in between. The CDR3 is made up of 16 amino acids. Looked up from germline, CDR1 is SGHDT and CDR2 is YYEEEE. CDR3 in DNA: TGTGCCAGCACCCGACAGGCCGGGAGAGGGTCCTACGAGCAGTACTTC. This codes for CASTRQAGRGSYEQYF.

The chain recombines TRBV5-1 with TRBJ2-7, with 16 positions matching TRBD2. Germline V gene sequence: CDR1 SGHRS, CDR2 YFSETQ. J gave up 5 bases and V 2 bases, and 10 bases lay outside the gene matches. There are 18 residues in the CDR3. Here the CDR3 DNA reads TGCGCCAGCAGCTTAGCCGGGACTAGCGGGGGGGCCCTTGACGAGCAGTACTTC. Translating gives CASSLAGTSGGALDEQYF.

The J gene is TRBJ1-2, the V gene TRBV18; D is unclear. Trimming shortened V by 7 bases and J by 4 bases, and 16 bases separated the two germline ends. The CDR3 spans 14 residues. The germline CDR1 and CDR2 sequences are KGHSH and LQKENI. CDR3 DNA: TGTGCCAGCTTCCGGGATAGGGATAGCTATGGCTACACCTTC. This sequence encodes CASFRDRDSYGYTF.

CDR3 sequence (DNA): TGTGCCAGCAGTCCCGGGGGACAGCTTGCGGGCTACACCTTC. This encodes CASSPGGQLAGYTF. The chain employs TRBV27 and TRBJ1-2; 7 bases match TRBD1. The CDR3 consists of 14 residues. Germline CDR1 reads MNHEY; CDR2 reads SMNVEV (reference sequence). The junction had 11 bases not matched to a gene; V was cut back by 5 bases and J by 8 bases.

This chain connects TRBV7-2 to TRBJ2-1, with 7 bases identical to TRBD2. The CDR3 runs 15 residues. The germline CDR1 and CDR2 sequences are SGHTA and FQGNSA. V shed 1 base and J 1 base; nucleotides not matched to a gene: 1. The CDR3 protein is CASSLDSGSYNEQFF. DNA for the CDR3: TGTGCCAGCAGCTTAGATAGCGGGTCCTACAATGAGCAGTTCTTC.

The chain couples TRBV5-1 to TRBJ2-2, with TRBD2 matching over 7 bases. The CDR3 loop spans 15 amino acids. Germline trimming cut 4 bases from V and 4 bases from J; bases unmatched to any gene: 7. Germline V lookup: CDR1 SGHRS, CDR2 YFSETQ. The CDR3 DNA sequence: TGCGCCAGCAGCATGAGCGGGGAGACCACCGGGGAGCTGTTTTTT. It specifies CASSMSGETTGELFF.

The chain uses TRBV9 and TRBJ2-7, with unresolved D. The germline CDR1 and CDR2 sequences are SGDLS and YYNGEE. V lost 0 bases and J 4 bases, leaving 11 bases between the germline ends. There are 14 residues in the CDR3. The CDR3 DNA reads TGTGCCAGCAGCGTAGGTGATAGTCATTACGAGCAGTACTTC. Amino acid sequence: CASSVGDSHYEQYF. The complete variable domain, with remaining parts taken from reference TRBV9 and TRBJ2-7, reads DSGVTQTPKHLITATGQRVTLRCSPRSGDLSVYWYQQSLDQGLQFLIQYYNGEERAKGNILERFSAQQFPDLHSELNLSSLELGDSALYFCASSVGDSHYEQYFGPGTRLTVT.